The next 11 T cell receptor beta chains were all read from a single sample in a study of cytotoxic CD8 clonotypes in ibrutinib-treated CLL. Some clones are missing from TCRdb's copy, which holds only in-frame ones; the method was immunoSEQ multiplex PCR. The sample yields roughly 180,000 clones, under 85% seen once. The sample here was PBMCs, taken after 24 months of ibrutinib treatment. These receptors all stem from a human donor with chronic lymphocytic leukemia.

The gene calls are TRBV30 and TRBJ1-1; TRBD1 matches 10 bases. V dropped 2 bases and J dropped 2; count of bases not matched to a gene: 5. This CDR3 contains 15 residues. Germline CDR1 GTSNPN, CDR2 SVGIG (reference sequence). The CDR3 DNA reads TGTGCCTGGAGTATCGACAGGGGGCTCAACACTGAAGCTTTCTTT. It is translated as CAWSIDRGLNTEAFF. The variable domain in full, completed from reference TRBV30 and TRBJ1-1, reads SQTIHQWPATLVQPVGSPLSLECTVEGTSNPNLYWYRQAAGRGLQLLFYSVGIGQISSEVPQNLSASRPQDRQFILSSKKLLLSDSGFYLCAWSIDRGLNTEAFFGQGTRLTVV.

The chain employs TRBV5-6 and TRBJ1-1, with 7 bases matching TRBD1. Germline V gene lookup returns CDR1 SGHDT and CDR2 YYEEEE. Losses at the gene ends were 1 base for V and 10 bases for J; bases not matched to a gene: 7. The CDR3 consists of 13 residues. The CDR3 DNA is TGTGCCAGCAGCTTGAGAGGGGGCGAGGGAGCTTTCTTT. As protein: CASSLRGGEGAFF.

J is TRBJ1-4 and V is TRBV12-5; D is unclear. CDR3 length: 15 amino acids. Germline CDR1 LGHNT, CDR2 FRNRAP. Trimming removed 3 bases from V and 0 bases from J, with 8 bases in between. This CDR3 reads CASGLSGATNEKLFF. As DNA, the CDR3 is TGTGCTAGTGGTTTATCGGGTGCAACTAATGAAAAACTGTTTTTT.

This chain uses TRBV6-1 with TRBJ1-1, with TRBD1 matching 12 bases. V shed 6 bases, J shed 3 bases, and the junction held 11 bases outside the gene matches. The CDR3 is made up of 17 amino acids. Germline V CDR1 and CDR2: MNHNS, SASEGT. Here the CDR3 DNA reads TGTGCCAGCAGAGAAACGGGACAGGGGGCGGGTTACACTGAAGCTTTCTTT. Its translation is CASRETGQGAGYTEAFF.

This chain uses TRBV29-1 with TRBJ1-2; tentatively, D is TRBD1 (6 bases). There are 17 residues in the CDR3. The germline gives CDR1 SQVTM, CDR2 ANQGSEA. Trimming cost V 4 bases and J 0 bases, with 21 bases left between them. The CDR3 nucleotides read TGCAGCGTTGCCCCCAGGGGCGGACCCGTTACTAACTATGGCTACACCTTC. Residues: CSVAPRGGPVTNYGYTF.

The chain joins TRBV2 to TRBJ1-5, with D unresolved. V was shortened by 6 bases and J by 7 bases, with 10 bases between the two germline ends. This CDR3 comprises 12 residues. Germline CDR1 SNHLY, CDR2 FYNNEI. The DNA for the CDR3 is TGTGCCAGCAGGAACAGCGTCCAGCCCCAGCATTTT. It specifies CASRNSVQPQHF.

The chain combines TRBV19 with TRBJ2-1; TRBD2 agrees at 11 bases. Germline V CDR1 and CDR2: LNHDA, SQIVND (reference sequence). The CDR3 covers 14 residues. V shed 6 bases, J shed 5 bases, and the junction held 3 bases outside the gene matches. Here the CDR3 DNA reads TGTGCCAGTAGGCGACTAGCGGGGAACAATGAGCAGTTCTTC. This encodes CASRRLAGNNEQFF.

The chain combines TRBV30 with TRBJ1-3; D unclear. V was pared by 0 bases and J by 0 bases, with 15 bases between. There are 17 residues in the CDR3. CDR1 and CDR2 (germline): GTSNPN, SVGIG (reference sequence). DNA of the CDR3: TGTGCCTGGAGTGTACGCCGCTTCACTATCTCTGGAAACACCATATATTTT. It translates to CAWSVRRFTISGNTIYF.

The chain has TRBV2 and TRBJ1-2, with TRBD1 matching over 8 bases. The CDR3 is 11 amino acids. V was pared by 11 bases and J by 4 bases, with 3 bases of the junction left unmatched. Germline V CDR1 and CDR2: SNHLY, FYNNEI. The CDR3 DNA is TGTGCCTTAGGACAGGGCTATGGCTACACCTTC. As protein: CALGQGYGYTF.

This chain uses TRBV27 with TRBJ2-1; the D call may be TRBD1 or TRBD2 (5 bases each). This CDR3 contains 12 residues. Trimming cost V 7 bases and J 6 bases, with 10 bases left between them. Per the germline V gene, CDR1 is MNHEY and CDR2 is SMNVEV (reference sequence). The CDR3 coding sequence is TGTGCCAGCATGCAGGGACCCAATGAGCAGTTCTTC. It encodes CASMQGPNEQFF.

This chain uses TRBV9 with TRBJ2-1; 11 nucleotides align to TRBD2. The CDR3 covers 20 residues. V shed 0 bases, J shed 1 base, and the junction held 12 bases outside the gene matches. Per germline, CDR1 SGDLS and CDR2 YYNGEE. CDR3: CASSVAEASGGLRSYNEQFF. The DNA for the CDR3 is TGTGCCAGCAGCGTAGCTGAAGCTAGCGGGGGGTTAAGGTCCTACAATGAGCAGTTCTTC. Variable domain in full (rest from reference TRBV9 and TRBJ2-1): DSGVTQTPKHLITATGQRVTLRCSPRSGDLSVYWYQQSLDQGLQFLIQYYNGEERAKGNILERFSAQQFPDLHSELNLSSLELGDSALYFCASSVAEASGGLRSYNEQFFGPGTRLTVL.